This T cell receptor (beta chain) was recorded in a study of shared clonotypes between healthy human individuals. Overall study: There were three CD4 naive, three CD4 memory, two CD8 naive and one CD8 memory plates per donor.

Whole-study findings and limits: The represented genetic and exposure-history diversity was limited by the small number of donors.

Clones were sequenced by immunoSEQ multiplex PCR, and TCRdb holds only the in-frame ones, with some missing. Of 2 million to 3 million clones in the sample, under 95% are singletons; the top ten hold 0.36%. Comment on this clone: Its antigen is as yet unknown. Other nucleotide sequences in the sample specify the same CDR3.

The sequenced sample consisted of naive CD4+ T cells from PBMCs. Subset specified: CD45RA+ positively selected. The sequence came from a man between 18 and 35 years old in good health. Some clones in this sample may be carry-over from other donors' samples.

The CDR3 sequence is CASSYGGTGPYEQYF. As DNA, the CDR3 is TGTGCCAGCAGTTACGGGGGGACAGGTCCCTACGAGCAGTACTTC. The chain couples TRBV6-5 to TRBJ2-7; 8 nucleotides align to TRBD1. CDR1 is MNHEY, CDR2 SVGAGI, per germline. This CDR3 contains 15 residues. J was trimmed by 2 bases and V by 2 bases; bases with no gene match: 5.